This TCR beta chain was sequenced for a study of cytomegalovirus exposure and HLA in healthy donors. Both 60 Vbeta primers and 13 Jbeta primers went into the PCR. Clones were sequenced by immunoSEQ multiplex PCR, and TCRdb holds only the in-frame ones, with some missing. This sample has more than 95,000 clones, with around 67% found just once. Germline V gene sequence: CDR1 SQVTM, CDR2 ANQGSEA. The J segment lost 2 bases and the V segment lost 4 bases, leaving 3 bases of the junction unmatched. This CDR3 is built from 15 residues. The sample was PBMCs. V and J are TRBV29-1 and TRBJ2-3, with 13 bases aligning to TRBD2. The receptor was derived from a man aged 60 to 75 in good health and CMV-seropositive. CDR3 protein: CSVGGTSGDTDTQYF. The CDR3 DNA reads TGCAGCGTTGGAGGGACTAGCGGGGACACAGATACGCAGTATTTT.